This T cell receptor beta chain was found in a study of CD8+ T cells in alopecia areata. RNA, once extracted, was reverse transcribed into cDNA for use as the sequencing template. The assay was immunoSEQ multiplex PCR, and TCRdb's table has in-frame clones only and misses some. The sample has some 110,000 clones; less than 80% are singletons. This clone was seen more than once but under ten times. Germline V gene lookup returns CDR1 SQVTM and CDR2 ANQGSEA. The V gene end was trimmed by 5 bases and the J gene end by 6 bases; junction bases not matched to a gene: 8. CDR3 size: 14 residues. The chain recombines TRBV29-1 with TRBJ1-5, with TRBD1 matching over 9 bases. Sample: CD4+ T cells sorted from blood. The sequence was collected from a human donor in good health. The CDR3 region has the DNA TGCAGCGTTTGGGACAGGGTGCCCGGTCAGCCCCAGCATTTT. Its translation: CSVWDRVPGQPQHF. Full variable domain (remainder filled in from reference TRBV29-1 and TRBJ1-5): SAVISQKPSRDICQRGTSLTIQCQVDSQVTMMFWYRQQPGQSLTLIATANQGSEATYESGFVIDKFPISRPNLTFSTLTVSNMSPEDSSIYLCSVWDRVPGQPQHFGDGTRLSIL.